This T cell receptor (beta chain) derives from a study of blood T cell repertoires in COVID-19. Assay: immunoSEQ multiplex PCR; the TCRdb copy retains only in-frame clones and omits some. The table has more than 110,000 clones, approximately 84% seen once. CDR3 size: 14 residues. Per germline, CDR1 LNHDA and CDR2 SQIVND (reference sequence). V gave up 6 bases and J gave up 5 bases; unmatched junction bases: 7. This sequence originates from a woman between 55 and 75 years old with acute or convalescent COVID-19. Sequencing used peripheral blood. The chain links TRBV19 to TRBJ2-3, with 8 positions matching TRBD2. CDR3 sequence reads: CASRGLVGKDTQYF. For the CDR3, the DNA is TGTGCCAGTAGGGGACTAGTGGGAAAAGATACGCAGTATTTT.